The 19 T cell receptor beta chains reported below all come from one sample, sequenced in a study of CD8 T cells in Susac syndrome. Reverse transcription of roughly 0.5 to 1 ug RNA was carried out with random hexamers. Via MiXCR, TCRdb re-called the immunoSEQ multiplex PCR reads, giving one row per CDR3 protein. Of over 130,000 distinct CDR3 sequences detected, about 95% appear once; the ten largest clones hold 0.11%. The sample consisted of CD4+ T cells from PBMCs. The receptors here all came from a human donor with multiple sclerosis.

This chain links TRBV4-1 with TRBJ1-2; D perhaps matches TRBD1 (5 bases). The CDR3 is 13 amino acids. Germline V gene lookup returns CDR1 MGHRA and CDR2 YSYEKL. V lost 0 bases and J lost 4, with 6 bases in between. CDR3 sequence reads: CASSQDGGYGYTF. DNA of the CDR3: TGCGCCAGCAGCCAAGATGGGGGCTATGGCTACACCTTC.

This clonotype was picked up one time. This chain joins TRBV30 and TRBJ2-3, with 7 bases identical to TRBD2. This CDR3 spans 12 amino acids. J gave up 10 bases and V 0 bases, and 4 bases lay outside the gene matches. Germline loops: CDR1 GTSNPN, CDR2 SVGIG (reference sequence). Here the CDR3 DNA reads TGTGCCTGGAGTGTACTTCGGGGGGCGCAGTATTTT. Encoded protein: CAWSVLRGAQYF. Looking up the rest from reference TRBV30 and TRBJ2-3 gives the full variable domain: SQTIHQWPATLVQPVGSPLSLECTVEGTSNPNLYWYRQAAGRGLQLLFYSVGIGQISSEVPQNLSASRPQDRQFILSSKKLLLSDSGFYLCAWSVLRGAQYFGPGTRLTVL.

The V call is TRBV9, the J call TRBJ2-3; 8 nucleotides line up with TRBD1. CDR3 size: 16 residues. CDR1 and CDR2 from the germline V gene are SGDLS and YYNGEE. The V gene end was trimmed by 4 bases and the J gene end by 1 base; junction bases not matched to a gene: 8. CDR3 loop: CASSPTDRGGTDTQYF. CDR3 nucleotide sequence: TGTGCCAGCAGCCCAACCGACAGGGGCGGCACAGATACGCAGTATTTT.

The V and J genes are TRBV9 and TRBJ2-5; D not resolved. V was cut by 2 bases and J by 2 bases, with 10 bases left in between. The CDR3 totals 14 residues. The germline V gene has CDR1 SGDLS and CDR2 YYNGEE. CDR3 coding DNA: TGTGCCAGCAGCGTCAAGGCGGATCAAGAGACCCAGTACTTC. Translated: CASSVKADQETQYF. Looking up the rest from reference TRBV9 and TRBJ2-5 gives the full variable domain: DSGVTQTPKHLITATGQRVTLRCSPRSGDLSVYWYQQSLDQGLQFLIQYYNGEERAKGNILERFSAQQFPDLHSELNLSSLELGDSALYFCASSVKADQETQYFGPGTRLLVL.

The chain links TRBV30 to TRBJ2-2; 9 bases fit TRBD2. The CDR3 has 16 residues. Trimming cost V 3 bases and J 5 bases; bases outside gene matches: 10. Germline V gene lookup returns CDR1 GTSNPN and CDR2 SVGIG (reference sequence). In DNA, the CDR3 is TGTGCCTGGAGAAGAGGGGTAGCGGGGGCAACCGGGGAGCTGTTTTTT. It specifies CAWRRGVAGATGELFF.

CDR3 region: CATGLLYEQYF. CDR3 sequence (DNA): TGTGCCACCGGACTACTCTACGAGCAGTACTTC. This chain connects TRBV3-1 to TRBJ2-7, with D possibly matching TRBD2 (6 bases). With 10 bases removed from V and 3 bases from J, the gap between germline ends came to 10 bases. The CDR3 is made up of 11 amino acids. Germline V gene lookup returns CDR1 LGHDT and CDR2 YNNKEL (reference sequence).

The chain joins TRBV18 to TRBJ2-2, with 7 bases fitting TRBD2. V lost 6 bases, J lost 4 bases, and 8 bases stayed unmatched. Germline V CDR1 and CDR2: KGHSH, LQKENI. This CDR3 region has 15 residues. The CDR3 sequence: CASSPLAGVTGELFF. The DNA of the CDR3 is TGTGCCAGCTCCCCCCTGGCGGGAGTCACCGGGGAGCTGTTTTTT.

The chain couples TRBV3-1 to TRBJ2-5; the match to TRBD1 covers 8 bases. The CDR3 sequence is 14 residues long. The junction had 3 bases not matched to a gene; V was cut back by 4 bases and J by 2 bases. Germline V lookup: CDR1 LGHDT, CDR2 YNNKEL (reference sequence). CDR3 sequence: CASSLRQGQETQYF. In DNA form, the CDR3 reads TGTGCCAGCAGCCTACGACAGGGGCAAGAGACCCAGTACTTC.

The J gene is TRBJ2-4, the V gene TRBV30; no reliable D call. The CDR3 is made up of 11 amino acids. The V end lost 2 bases, the J end lost 9 bases, and 8 bases lay between the germline ends. Germline V CDR1 and CDR2: GTSNPN, SVGIG (reference sequence). The CDR3 here is CAWSPGPIQYF. DNA for the CDR3: TGTGCCTGGAGTCCAGGCCCCATTCAGTACTTC.

The chain uses TRBV29-1 and TRBJ1-2; D is undetermined. The ends were cut back, 4 bases at V and 2 bases at J, with 5 bases in the middle. This CDR3 contains 11 residues. The germline CDR1 and CDR2 sequences are SQVTM and ANQGSEA. In DNA, the CDR3 is TGCAGCGTTGTAGTGAACTATGGCTACACCTTC. As protein: CSVVVNYGYTF.

This sequence joins TRBV6-5 and TRBJ1-2, with D unresolved. CDR1 is MNHEY, CDR2 SVGAGI, per germline. Trimming stripped 3 bases from V and 5 bases from J, with 22 bases between. This CDR3 is 17 amino acids long. The CDR3 loop is CASSYAALQHDHYGYTF. The DNA for the CDR3 is TGTGCCAGCAGTTATGCGGCGTTACAACACGACCATTATGGCTACACCTTC.

The gene calls are TRBV5-1 and TRBJ1-4; 11 bases are shared with TRBD1. This CDR3 region has 16 residues. V was pared by 5 bases and J by 3 bases, with 6 bases of the junction left unmatched. CDR1 and CDR2 (germline): SGHRS, YFSETQ. CDR3 bases: TGCGCCAGCAGGTCCGGGACAGGGGGATCTAATGAAAAACTGTTTTTT. It encodes CASRSGTGGSNEKLFF.

The rearrangement links TRBV28 to TRBJ1-6; 7 nucleotides agree with TRBD1. CDR3 length equals 14 residues. V trimming: 5 bases; J trimming: 7 bases; junction bases outside the gene matches: 5. Germline V CDR1 and CDR2: MDHEN, SYDVKM. The CDR3 loop reads CASSSPGGNSPLHF. The CDR3 region has the DNA TGTGCCAGCAGTAGTCCAGGGGGAAATTCACCCCTCCACTTT.

The V gene is TRBV19, the J gene TRBJ2-7; D is tentatively TRBD1 or TRBD2 (5 bases each). V lost 6 bases and J lost 2, with 17 bases in between. The CDR3 contains 15 residues. The germline CDR1 and CDR2 sequences are LNHDA and SQIVND (reference sequence). The CDR3 protein is CASRNTGTRAYEQYF. The CDR3 DNA sequence: TGTGCCAGTAGGAACACCGGGACGCGGGCCTACGAGCAGTACTTC.

This rearrangement joins TRBV30 to TRBJ2-1; no clear D gene. There are 11 residues in the CDR3. Germline V gene data show CDR1 as GTSNPN and CDR2 as SVGIG (reference sequence). The V end lost 3 bases, the J end lost 9 bases, and 9 bases lay between the germline ends. CDR3 in amino acids: CAWRTRVEQFF. Written as DNA, the CDR3 is TGTGCCTGGAGAACACGGGTTGAGCAGTTCTTC.

The chain carries TRBV14 and TRBJ2-7, with D uncertain. Germline CDR1 is SGHDN and CDR2 is FVKESK. This CDR3 is 11 amino acids long. V dropped 6 bases and J dropped 3 bases, with 6 bases sitting between them. CDR3 nucleotide sequence: TGTGCCAGCAGTCATAACTACGAGCAGTACTTC. As protein: CASSHNYEQYF.

CDR3 loop: CASKAGVSKYF. The CDR3 bases are TGTGCCAGCAAAGCGGGAGTCTCGAAGTACTTC. The chain employs TRBV2 and TRBJ2-7; 8 bases agree with TRBD2. Germline CDR1 and CDR2: SNHLY and FYNNEI. The trim removed 7 bases at V and 11 bases at J, leaving 7 bases unmatched. This CDR3 has 11 residues.

The chain combines TRBV9 with TRBJ1-2; TRBD1 is a possible D gene (6 bases). The CDR3 has 15 amino acids. The germline V gene has CDR1 SGDLS and CDR2 YYNGEE. V shed 5 bases and J shed 7 bases, with 21 bases lying between them. The CDR3 DNA reads as TGTGCCAGCAGGGGAACTACAGGGTGGGGTTCTGGCTACACCTTC. Protein product: CASRGTTGWGSGYTF.

V usage is TRBV19 and J usage is TRBJ2-1; 10 bases align to TRBD2. Germline V gene sequence: CDR1 LNHDA, CDR2 SQIVND (reference sequence). Trimming took 3 bases from V and 7 from J; bases not matched to a gene: 6. The CDR3 consists of 15 residues. Here the CDR3 DNA reads TGTGCCAGTAGTATGAGCGGGAGGGCCAGGAATGAGCAGTTCTTC. It encodes CASSMSGRARNEQFF.